This T cell receptor (beta chain) stems from a study of OX40 agonist ivuxolimab in advanced cancers. General study findings and limits: No antigen was identified for the clonally expanded peripheral T cells.

Clones were sequenced by immunoSEQ multiplex PCR, and TCRdb holds only the in-frame ones, with some missing. Of some 25,000 clones in the sample, roughly 79% were seen once. CDR3 length: 13 amino acids. Trimming shortened V by 5 bases and J by 3 bases, and 10 bases separated the two germline ends. Germline CDR1 and CDR2: MNHEY and SMNVEV (reference sequence). Turning to this clone: Its target is unknown.

The clonotype was recovered from an adult with an advanced solid tumor such as melanoma, head and neck, liver or kidney cancer. Sequencing used CD4+ or CD8+ T cells sorted from blood, obtained in a trial of the OX40 agonist ivuxolimab. This chain links TRBV27 with TRBJ1-2; D remains ambiguous. The CDR3 protein is CASSDGRHYGYTF. The CDR3, as DNA: TGTGCCAGCAGTGATGGACGGCACTATGGCTACACCTTC.